This T cell receptor (beta chain) is from a study of T cell responses to AZD1222 COVID-19 vaccine. The ends lost 6 bases at V and 12 bases at J; junction bases unmatched: 10. CDR1 is SEHNR and CDR2 is FQNEAQ in the germline V gene (reference sequence). This CDR3 is built from 12 residues. The table came from immunoSEQ multiplex PCR; TCRdb's copy has only in-frame clones and leaves some out. This sample has nearly 110,000 clones, with 70% to 90% found just once. The source is an adult who received the AZD1222 COVID-19 vaccine. The gene calls are TRBV7-9 and TRBJ1-2; 7 positions match TRBD1. The material sequenced was peripheral blood, taken 28 days after the second AZD1222 dose. The CDR3 sequence: CASSPGTAPHTF. The CDR3, as DNA: TGTGCCAGCAGTCCCGGGACAGCCCCGCACACCTTC.